The next 29 T cell receptor beta chains were all read from a single sample in a study of T cell repertoires in cytomegalovirus infection. Using its own MiXCR run on the reads, TCRdb lists one record per CDR3 protein. The data contain tens of thousands of distinct CDR3 sequences, 24% of them singletons. These receptors have no known antigen. The input for sequencing was CD8+ T cells from cultured PBMCs, taken from culture after CMV antigen stimulation. Source of these receptors: a human donor in good health (CMV status not recorded). Some clones in this sample may be carry-over from other donors' samples.

This clonotype was counted at least ten times. The chain recombines TRBV7-6 with TRBJ2-2, with no clear D. V was trimmed by 1 base and J by 6 bases, leaving 6 bases between them. There are 13 residues in the CDR3. The V gene's germline CDR1 is SGHVS and CDR2 FNYEAQ. The CDR3 DNA follows: TGTGCCAGCAGCTTAGTGGGGTCCGGGGAGCTGTTTTTT. This translates into CASSLVGSGELFF.

This clonotype appeared many times. V is TRBV4-1 and J is TRBJ2-7; no firm D call. The CDR3 has 15 residues. Trimming took 0 bases from V and 2 from J, leaving 11 bases between them. Germline V gives CDR1 MGHRA, CDR2 YSYEKL. This CDR3 reads CASSQDLTAPYEQYF. CDR3 nucleotides: TGCGCCAGCAGCCAAGATCTTACAGCTCCCTACGAGCAGTACTTC.

On this clonotype: This may stem from a read error, because a much larger clone lies one nucleotide away. V gene TRBV7-8 combines with J gene TRBJ2-7; maybe TRBD2 (5 bases). Trimming took 1 base from V and 10 from J, leaving 23 bases between them. CDR1 is SGHVS, CDR2 FQNEAQ, per germline. The CDR3 loop spans 16 amino acids. CDR3 sequence: CASSLGEGLAPVYQYF. The DNA of the CDR3 is TGTGCCAGCAGCTTAGGGGAAGGTCTAGCTCCCGTTTACCAGTACTTC.

The sample holds a few counts of this clonotype. The chain employs TRBV3-1 and TRBJ2-3, with D possibly TRBD1 on 5 matching bases. This CDR3 contains 20 residues. The germline V gene encodes CDR1 LGHDT and CDR2 YNNKEL (reference sequence). V was cut by 0 bases and J by 4 bases, with 26 bases left in between. DNA for the CDR3: TGTGCCAGCAGCCAAGAAGGGCCCGTGACGCGACGCCAGGGCTCAGATACGCAGTATTTT. Its protein product is CASSQEGPVTRRQGSDTQYF.

This clonotype was found many times. The chain couples TRBV28 to TRBJ1-1; no clear D. The CDR3 runs to 15 residues. V was pared by 2 bases and J by 0 bases, with 10 bases between. Germline CDR1 and CDR2: MDHEN and SYDVKM. Here the CDR3 reads CASSLATSMNTEAFF. The CDR3 coding sequence is TGTGCCAGCAGTTTAGCGACATCCATGAACACTGAAGCTTTCTTT.

There are a few counts of this clonotype. V and J are TRBV20-1 and TRBJ2-5; D uncertain. CDR3 length equals 12 residues. Germline CDR1 reads DFQATT; CDR2 reads SNEGSKA (reference sequence). The V gene lost 6 bases and the J gene lost 3 bases, with 11 bases spanning the gap. The CDR3, as DNA: TGCAGTGCCCGCCTTGGGGAAGAGACCCAGTACTTC. Protein sequence: CSARLGEETQYF.

With regard to this clonotype: This could be a read error, since a much larger clone is one nucleotide away. The gene calls are TRBV7-9 and TRBJ2-1; D not resolved. Germline V gene data show CDR1 as SEHNR and CDR2 as FQNEAQ (reference sequence). Trimming pared 4 bases from V and 3 bases from J, leaving 22 bases between. This CDR3 region has 18 residues. The CDR3 region has the DNA TGTGCCAGCAGCTCCCAAGGCCAGGAAAGGGCCTTCTACAATGAGCAGTTCTTC. Its protein product is CASSSQGQERAFYNEQFF.

On this clonotype: A much larger clone lies a single base off, so this may be a read error. For the CDR3, the DNA is TGTGCCAGCAGCGCGGGACAGGGATACACCTACAATGAGCAGTTCTTC. It codes for CASSAGQGYTYNEQFF. The chain combines TRBV6-2 or TRBV6-3 with TRBJ2-1, with 9 bases aligning to TRBD1. With V trimmed by 6 bases and J by 2 bases, 8 bases remained unmatched. CDR3 length equals 16 residues. Germline V gives CDR1 MNHEY, CDR2 SVGEGT.

This clonotype was detected many times. The CDR3: CASSPKRGGIHNEQFF. As DNA, the CDR3 is TGTGCCAGCAGCCCCAAGCGGGGGGGTATTCACAATGAGCAGTTCTTC. The chain joins TRBV7-8 to TRBJ2-1, with 10 bases identical to TRBD2. The CDR3 consists of 16 residues. The V gene end was trimmed by 5 bases and the J gene end by 5 bases; junction bases not matched to a gene: 9. Germline assignment: CDR1 SGHVS and CDR2 FQNEAQ.

The chain is built from TRBV6-6 and TRBJ2-3; no clear D. The germline CDR1 and CDR2 sequences are MNHNY and SVGAGI (reference sequence). Trimming took 1 base from V and 0 from J, leaving 8 bases between them. The CDR3 extends over 15 amino acids. Here the CDR3 reads CASSYFVGSTDTQYF. The CDR3 bases are TGTGCCAGCAGTTACTTCGTGGGTAGCACAGATACGCAGTATTTT.

The CDR3 coding sequence is TGTGCCAGCAGCCATCTTTATCCGGGACAGAGCTTCACAGATACGCAGTATTTT. Translation: CASSHLYPGQSFTDTQYF. The V call is TRBV3-1, the J call TRBJ2-3; 7 bases are a match to TRBD1. V trimming: 3 bases; J trimming: 2 bases; junction bases outside the gene matches: 14. Germline values: CDR1 LGHDT, CDR2 YNNKEL (reference sequence). The CDR3 length is 18 residues.

This clonotype has only a few counts. The chain joins TRBV5-1 to TRBJ2-7; 7 nucleotides match TRBD1. This CDR3 is built from 14 residues. Trimming cost V 4 bases and J 3 bases; bases outside gene matches: 7. Germline CDR1 SGHRS, CDR2 YFSETQ. In DNA form, the CDR3 reads TGCGCCAGCAGCAGGCGACAGGGCGACTACGAGCAGTACTTC. Its protein product is CASSRRQGDYEQYF.

This clonotype appeared a few times. The chain combines TRBV20-1 with TRBJ1-6; D uncertain. The V gene's germline CDR1 is DFQATT and CDR2 SNEGSKA (reference sequence). Trimming took 5 bases from V and 0 from J, leaving 14 bases between them. The CDR3 consists of 16 residues. The CDR3 sequence: CSAPLEESSYNSPLHF. For the CDR3, the DNA is TGCAGTGCTCCCTTAGAAGAGAGCTCCTATAATTCACCCCTCCACTTT.

This clonotype appeared a few times. The chain recombines TRBV7-9 with TRBJ2-7, with D uncertain. Germline values: CDR1 SEHNR, CDR2 FQNEAQ (reference sequence). V gave up 5 bases and J gave up 3 bases, with 14 bases separating them. This CDR3 is built from 14 residues. CDR3 nucleotide sequence: TGTGCCAGCAGCCCCCCATTACTCCACTACGAGCAGTACTTC. This translates into CASSPPLLHYEQYF.

This clonotype has only a few counts. The V and J genes are TRBV4-3 and TRBJ1-2, with 10 bases identical to TRBD1. The J segment lost 3 bases and the V segment lost 0 bases, leaving 4 bases of the junction unmatched. The CDR3 runs to 16 residues. Germline loops: CDR1 LGHNA, CDR2 YSLEER. The CDR3: CASSQETGGPHYGYTF. Here the CDR3 DNA reads TGCGCCAGCAGCCAAGAGACAGGGGGCCCCCACTATGGCTACACCTTC.

In its sample, this clonotype ranks as large. This chain uses TRBV7-8 with TRBJ2-3, with 13 bases fitting TRBD2. V trimming: 4 bases; J trimming: 11 bases; junction bases outside the gene matches: 6. Germline-derived CDR1 and CDR2 are SGHVS and FQNEAQ. CDR3 length: 14 amino acids. In DNA form, the CDR3 reads TGTGCCAGCAGCTCCGGGACTAGCGGGGTGAAGCAGTATTTT. Protein sequence: CASSSGTSGVKQYF.

This clonotype was detected only a few times. The V call is TRBV5-4, the J call TRBJ1-1; perhaps TRBD1 as D (5 bases). Per the germline V gene, CDR1 is SGHNT and CDR2 is YYREEE (reference sequence). The CDR3 is 12 amino acids. V lost 4 bases, J lost 6 bases, and 10 bases lay in between. Here the CDR3 DNA reads TGTGCCAGCAGCCATGACAGTTCTGAAGCTTTCTTT. Its protein is CASSHDSSEAFF.

This clonotype appeared a few times. The chain has TRBV6-2 or TRBV6-3 and TRBJ2-5, with a possible D match to TRBD1 (5 bases). Germline V gives CDR1 MNHEY, CDR2 SVGEGT. This CDR3 has 12 residues. V lost 5 bases to trimming and J lost 6 bases, with 10 bases between them. This CDR3 reads CASSQGGKTQYF. The CDR3 DNA sequence: TGTGCCAGCAGTCAGGGTGGGAAGACCCAGTACTTC.

This clonotype was counted only a few times. The chain combines TRBV20-1 with TRBJ2-2; 9 bases agree with TRBD1. The trim removed 3 bases at V and 9 bases at J, leaving 8 bases unmatched. The V gene's germline CDR1 is DFQATT and CDR2 SNEGSKA (reference sequence). CDR3 length: 14 residues. CDR3 nucleotides: TGCAGTGCTAGGGGACAGGGAGGTCCGAGGGAGCTGTTTTTT. Its protein product is CSARGQGGPRELFF.

This clonotype came up many times. The chain employs TRBV12-3 or TRBV12-4 and TRBJ1-1; D gene ambiguous. The V and J ends lost 0 bases and 4 bases respectively, with 12 bases between them. The CDR3 covers 15 residues. The CDR3 DNA follows: TGTGCCAGCAGTTTAGCGACCCGAGGAGGCACTGAAGCTTTCTTT. This gives the protein CASSLATRGGTEAFF.

This clonotype was recorded at least ten times. The chain combines TRBV12-3 or TRBV12-4 with TRBJ2-3, with TRBD2 identical over 12 bases. V shed 4 bases and J 0 bases; nucleotides not matched to a gene: 8. The CDR3 loop spans 18 amino acids. CDR3 in DNA: TGTGCCAGCAGTTCCCCGACTAGCGGGGGACCTAGCACAGATACGCAGTATTTT. Protein: CASSSPTSGGPSTDTQYF.

There are many counts of this clonotype. The V and J genes are TRBV12-3 or TRBV12-4 and TRBJ2-2; TRBD1 agrees at 7 bases. The CDR3 extends over 14 amino acids. Unmatched junction bases numbered 6, after V lost 6 bases and J lost 5 bases. CDR3 sequence: CASSYRGQTGELFF. In DNA form, the CDR3 reads TGTGCCAGCAGCTACAGGGGCCAAACCGGGGAGCTGTTTTTT.

This clonotype has a count of ten or more. The chain combines TRBV24-1 with TRBJ2-1; TRBD2 matches at 8 bases. The germline V gene has CDR1 KGHDR and CDR2 SFDVKD. This CDR3 spans 16 amino acids. The trim removed 2 bases at V and 4 bases at J, leaving 6 bases unmatched. The CDR3 sequence is CATSDSSLAEYNEQFF. The CDR3 DNA sequence: TGTGCCACCAGTGATTCCTCACTAGCGGAATACAATGAGCAGTTCTTC.

Concerning this clonotype itself: A read error may produce the germline difference seen at one junction end. The V gene is TRBV5-3, the J gene TRBJ2-7, with TRBD1 matching over 7 bases. TRBV5-3 falls under the ORF class, with uncertain function. This CDR3 is built from 15 residues. CDR3 loop: CASSSTGVPTYEQYF. As DNA, the CDR3 is TGTGCCAGCAGCTCAACAGGGGTTCCAACCTACGAGCAGTACTTC.

Ten or more counts support this clonotype. This chain links TRBV7-9 with TRBJ1-5; no clear D. The CDR3 sequence is 14 residues long. V lost 5 bases and J 6 bases, leaving 14 bases between the germline ends. Per the germline V gene, CDR1 is SEHNR and CDR2 is FQNEAQ (reference sequence). The CDR3 sequence is CASSDGREPQPQHF. The CDR3 DNA reads as TGTGCCAGCAGCGATGGTCGGGAGCCTCAGCCCCAGCATTTT.

This clonotype occurred many times. The chain joins TRBV7-2 to TRBJ2-1, with a weak D call TRBD2 (6 bases). The germline V and J ends were trimmed by 5 bases and 0 bases, with 14 bases remaining between them. The CDR3 contains 16 residues. Per the germline V gene, CDR1 is SGHTA and CDR2 is FQGNSA. CDR3 sequence reads: CASSPLAISSYNEQFF. The CDR3 bases are TGTGCCAGCAGCCCTCTAGCGATAAGCTCCTACAATGAGCAGTTCTTC.

The genes are TRBV15 and TRBJ2-3, with 9 positions matching TRBD2. Looked up from germline, CDR1 is LNHNV and CDR2 is YYDKDF (reference sequence). Trimming took 0 bases from V and 5 from J; bases not matched to a gene: 3. The CDR3 has 15 amino acids. CDR3 sequence (DNA): TGTGCCACCAGCAGAGATCAAGCGGGGGGAGATACGCAGTATTTT. Amino acid sequence: CATSRDQAGGDTQYF.

On this clonotype itself: The conserved closing phenylalanine or tryptophan is absent in this CDR3, likely reflecting a read error. Because the CDR3's place on the DNA is in doubt, the DNA is left out and the CDR3 is given as listed by TCRdb. The V call is TRBV28, the J call TRBJ2-7; the listed D gene, TRBD2, was not tested against the DNA. CDR1 is MDHEN and CDR2 is SYDVKM in the germline V gene. The CDR3 spans 14 amino acids, including both terminal residues. CDR3: CASSSVRLAGFHPL.

The chain joins TRBV27 to TRBJ2-7, with TRBD1 identical over 10 bases. CDR1 is MNHEY, CDR2 SMNVEV, per germline (reference sequence). V lost 3 bases to trimming and J lost 5 bases; unmatched junction nucleotides: 7. CDR3 length equals 15 residues. CDR3 residues: CASSFLPTGGHEQYF. The CDR3, as DNA: TGTGCCAGCAGTTTCCTTCCGACAGGGGGCCACGAGCAGTACTTC.